This TCR beta chain appears in the sequencing data of a study of blood T cell repertoires in COVID-19. Looking at the study overall: There were acute and convalescent COVID-19 samples, and they came from the United States, Italy and Spain. PBMCs, B-cell-depleted T cells, or T cells provided the cDNA or gDNA that made up the material.

CDR3 length equals 16 residues. Trimming at V came to 2 bases and at J to 4 bases, leaving 8 bases not matched to a gene. Germline CDR1 is SGHRS and CDR2 is YFSETQ. Original processing methods: Nucleated cell counts were estimated from reference gene primer amplification. Measured with immunoSEQ multiplex PCR; TCRdb has only the in-frame clones, and not every one. From that table come the V and J calls and clone size; the DNA was used to work out D and trimming. Of about 130,000 clones listed, around 87% are singletons. This clone showed up just once. Material for sequencing was peripheral blood. The chain links TRBV5-1 to TRBJ2-5; TRBD2 matches at 10 bases. This clonotype was sampled from a woman in her fifties or sixties with acute or convalescent COVID-19. The DNA of the CDR3 is TGCGCCAGCAGCTTTCCTAGCGGGGGAGGGCGAGAGACCCAGTACTTC. The encoded protein is CASSFPSGGGRETQYF.